This TCR beta chain stems from a study of T cells in Graves' hyperthyroidism and ophthalmopathy. Study in general: Pretreatment peripheral blood was obtained at initial diagnosis. The study's findings and limits: Within blood appeared most thyroid clonotypes that had expanded above 0.001.

The authors deemed Graves' hyperthyroidism stable absent ophthalmopathy progression within 18 months. The germline V gene encodes CDR1 ENHRY and CDR2 SYGVKD. The CDR3 has 14 residues. Trimming removed 6 bases from V and 1 base from J; junction bases left unmatched: 1. From RNA transcripts, TCR beta CDR3 regions were amplified. The TCR CDR3 first-round RT-PCR relied on the HTBI primer set. TCRdb reprocessed the multiplex PCR reads via MiXCR and lists one record per CDR3 protein. The table lists around 200,000 distinct CDR3 sequences, around 16% of them singletons. This clonotype was found many times. Its specificity is not known.

The sample taken for sequencing was blood. The chain joins TRBV10-3 to TRBJ2-2; TRBD2 agrees at 8 bases. This TCR came from a man in his forties with Graves' hyperthyroidism. The CDR3 protein is CAIRAGENTGELFF. CDR3 coding DNA: TGTGCCATCAGAGCGGGGGAGAACACCGGGGAGCTGTTTTTT.